The clone carrying this T cell receptor (beta chain) was picked up one time. Per the original data handling: The assay estimated nucleated cells by amplifying reference gene primers. Produced via immunoSEQ multiplex PCR; TCRdb's table is partial and in-frame only. The V and J calls and clone size were taken over from that table, and D and trimming were inferred from the DNA. The table records roughly 250,000 clones, 65% to 85% of them present only once. These data come from a study of blood T cell repertoires in COVID-19. Study information: COVID-19 samples, acute and convalescent, were from the United States, Italy and Spain. T cells, B-cell-depleted T cells, or PBMCs supplied cDNA or gDNA.

This receptor was taken from a man in his fifties with active or convalescent COVID-19. Sequenced material: peripheral blood.

The CDR3 DNA sequence: TGTGCCAGCAGCAAAGTTGGGACAGAGACCTACGAGCAGTACTTC. It codes for CASSKVGTETYEQYF. This chain joins TRBV21-1 and TRBJ2-7; whether TRBD1, the table's D call, matches the DNA was not checked. TRBV21-1 is classified as a pseudogene. The CDR3 extends over 15 amino acids.